This TCR beta chain was retrieved from a study of T-cell reconstitution after alpha-beta-depleted transplantation in children. Study-level results: One year after transplant, T-cell counts and diversity came mostly from newly produced T cells. About two months after transplant, alpha-beta T cells reportedly came from several hundred expanded graft clones. Several patients had high TCRbeta diversity at day 60; it came from surviving recipient T cells and thymic progenitors.

In its sample, this clonotype was seen many times. The antigen is unknown. Germline lookup yields CDR1 SGHRS and CDR2 YFSETQ. J lost 0 bases, V lost 4 bases, and 12 bases had no gene match. CDR3 size: 18 residues. For TCRbeta, the library was prepared with unique molecular identifiers. Each CDR3 protein is one row after TCRdb ran MiXCR on the PCR reads. Here the sample spans some 220,000 distinct CDR3 sequences, under 13% being singletons. This chain connects TRBV5-1 to TRBJ2-1, with TRBD2 identical over 8 bases. This clonotype originated in a child under two years old with acute myeloid leukemia, due to receive a stem cell transplant. The source material was PBMCs, sampled before TCRalphabeta/CD19-depleted stem cell transplant. The CDR3 nucleotides read TGCGCCAGCAGCACAGGAAGCGGGAGCCTTGGCTCCTACAATGAGCAGTTCTTC. It is translated as CASSTGSGSLGSYNEQFF.